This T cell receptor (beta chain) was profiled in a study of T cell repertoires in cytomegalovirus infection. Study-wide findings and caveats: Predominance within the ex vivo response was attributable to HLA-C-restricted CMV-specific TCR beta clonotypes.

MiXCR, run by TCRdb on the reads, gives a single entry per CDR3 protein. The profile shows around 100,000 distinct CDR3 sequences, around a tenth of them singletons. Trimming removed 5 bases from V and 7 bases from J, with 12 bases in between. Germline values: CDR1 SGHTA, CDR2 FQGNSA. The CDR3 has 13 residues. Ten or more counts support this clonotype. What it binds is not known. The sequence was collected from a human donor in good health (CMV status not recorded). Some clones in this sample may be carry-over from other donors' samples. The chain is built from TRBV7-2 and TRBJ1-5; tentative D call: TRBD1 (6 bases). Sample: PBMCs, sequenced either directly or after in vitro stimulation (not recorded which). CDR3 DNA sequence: TGTGCCAGCAGCCCCAGGGGTGGGCAGCCCCAGCATTTT. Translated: CASSPRGGQPQHF. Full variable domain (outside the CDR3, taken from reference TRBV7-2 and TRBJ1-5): GAGVSQSPSNKVTEKGKDVELRCDPISGHTALYWYRQSLGQGLEFLIYFQGNSAPDKSGLPSDRFSAERTGGSVSTLTIQRTQQEDSAVYLCASSPRGGQPQHFGDGTRLSIL.